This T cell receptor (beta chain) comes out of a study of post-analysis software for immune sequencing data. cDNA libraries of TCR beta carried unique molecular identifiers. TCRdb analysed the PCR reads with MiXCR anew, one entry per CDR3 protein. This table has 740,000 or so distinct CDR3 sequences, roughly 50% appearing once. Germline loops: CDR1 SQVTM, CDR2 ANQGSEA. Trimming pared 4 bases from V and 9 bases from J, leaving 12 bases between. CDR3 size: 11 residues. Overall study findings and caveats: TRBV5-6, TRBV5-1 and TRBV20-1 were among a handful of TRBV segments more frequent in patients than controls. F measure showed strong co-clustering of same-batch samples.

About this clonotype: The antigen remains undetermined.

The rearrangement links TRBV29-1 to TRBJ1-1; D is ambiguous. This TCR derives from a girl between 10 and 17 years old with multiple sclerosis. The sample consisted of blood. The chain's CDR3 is CSVGRPTKAFF. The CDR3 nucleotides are TGCAGCGTTGGCCGGCCTACTAAAGCTTTCTTT.